Following are 30 T cell receptor beta chains from one sample sequenced in a study of neurological immune-mediated disorders. TCRdb re-analysed the 5' RACE reads in MiXCR, keeping a single row per CDR3 protein. Counted here are under 90,000 distinct CDR3 sequences, about 9.4% occurring once; the ten biggest clones make up 1.7%. The material sequenced was PBMCs. The origin of the receptors is a man aged 50 to 59 in good health.

This clonotype was recorded at least ten times. The rearrangement uses TRBV5-1 and TRBJ2-1; 9 nucleotides align to TRBD2. The CDR3 spans 15 residues. The trim removed 3 bases at V and 9 bases at J, leaving 10 bases unmatched. Germline V gene sequence: CDR1 SGHRS, CDR2 YFSETQ. The CDR3 coding sequence is TGCGCCAGCAGCTCTCGGCCTAGCGGGGACGTTGAGCAGTTCTTC. Amino acid sequence: CASSSRPSGDVEQFF.

In the case of this clonotype: One end of the junction varies from germline; a read error may be responsible. V usage is TRBV12-3 or TRBV12-4 and J usage is TRBJ1-5; 9 bases map to TRBD1. This CDR3 comprises 15 residues. CDR3 nucleotide sequence: TGTGCCAACAGTTCGGGACAGGGCAGGTGTCAGCCCCAGCATTTT. Translation gives CANSSGQGRCQPQHF.

CDR3 coding DNA: TGCAGCGGGGGAAGGACTAGCTTGTACGAGCAGTACTTC. The encoded protein is CSGGRTSLYEQYF. The V call is TRBV29-1, the J call TRBJ2-7; 8 bases are shared with TRBD2. Unmatched junction bases numbered 9, after V lost 7 bases and J lost 4 bases. Germline CDR1 and CDR2: SQVTM and ANQGSEA. There are 13 residues in the CDR3.

This clonotype was picked up many times. CDR3 nucleotide sequence: TGCGCCAGCAGCCCGGAAGCGGGGGGGCCCGATACGCAGTATTTT. It encodes CASSPEAGGPDTQYF. The chain carries TRBV5-1 and TRBJ2-3; 10 nucleotides agree with TRBD2. The CDR3 has 15 amino acids. With 4 bases clipped from V and 6 bases from J, the junction kept 8 bases outside the gene matches. The germline V gene has CDR1 SGHRS and CDR2 YFSETQ.

The table lists this clonotype with a few counts. The chain combines TRBV20-1 with TRBJ2-4; D ambiguous. Trimming shortened V by 6 bases and J by 0 bases, and 9 bases separated the two germline ends. Germline-derived CDR1 and CDR2 are DFQATT and SNEGSKA (reference sequence). This CDR3 comprises 13 residues. CDR3 region: CSALLLAKNIQYF. In DNA, the CDR3 is TGCAGTGCCTTGCTTTTAGCCAAAAACATTCAGTACTTC.

This clonotype was seen repeatedly, ten times or more. The chain recombines TRBV12-3 or TRBV12-4 with TRBJ2-2; D ambiguous. CDR3 length: 12 residues. Trimming removed 7 bases from V and 5 bases from J, with 8 bases in between. CDR3 sequence (DNA): TGTGCCAGCACCTGGGGTACCGGGGAGCTGTTTTTT. As protein: CASTWGTGELFF.

This clonotype was detected ten times or more. V is TRBV6-5 and J is TRBJ2-7, with D possibly being TRBD1 (5 bases). This CDR3 is built from 14 residues. Trimming shortened V by 0 bases and J by 7 bases, and 13 bases separated the two germline ends. Per germline, CDR1 MNHEY and CDR2 SVGAGI. This chain's CDR3 is CASSYSIGAEEQYF. The CDR3 DNA is TGTGCCAGCAGTTACTCGATAGGGGCCGAGGAGCAGTACTTC.

This clonotype was recorded at least ten times. J is TRBJ2-1 and V is TRBV5-1; 7 bases match TRBD1. The CDR3 covers 13 residues. Germline trimming cut 7 bases from V and 3 bases from J; bases unmatched to any gene: 4. Looked up from germline, CDR1 is SGHRS and CDR2 is YFSETQ. The CDR3 DNA reads as TGCGCCAGCGGGGACAGTTACTACAATGAGCAGTTCTTC. This codes for CASGDSYYNEQFF.

This clonotype was seen a few times. A much larger clone lies a single base off, so this may be a read error. V and J are TRBV12-3 or TRBV12-4 and TRBJ2-3; 7 bases map to TRBD1. The CDR3 has 15 amino acids. In DNA form, the CDR3 reads TGTGTCAGCAGTTTGAGGGGGCCAAGGACAGATACGCAGTATTTT. Translating gives CVSSLRGPRTDTQYF.

This clonotype was seen many times. The chain joins TRBV20-1 to TRBJ2-1; the match to TRBD2 covers 16 bases. The CDR3 runs 15 residues. Germline CDR1 is DFQATT and CDR2 is SNEGSKA (reference sequence). With V trimmed by 0 bases and J by 10 bases, 3 bases remained unmatched. The CDR3 spells CSAREGTSGRVEQFF. Written as DNA, the CDR3 is TGCAGTGCTAGAGAGGGGACTAGCGGGAGGGTAGAGCAGTTCTTC.

At least ten counts were recorded for this clonotype. The rearrangement uses TRBV2 and TRBJ2-3, with 7 nucleotides matching TRBD1. V shed 6 bases, J shed 3 bases, and the junction held 3 bases outside the gene matches. The CDR3 totals 13 residues. Germline loops: CDR1 SNHLY, CDR2 FYNNEI. The CDR3 protein is CASRTGYTDTQYF. CDR3 in DNA: TGTGCCAGCAGGACAGGGTATACAGATACGCAGTATTTT. The full variable domain, completed using reference TRBV2 and TRBJ2-3, is EPEVTQTPSHQVTQMGQEVILRCVPISNHLYFYWYRQILGQKVEFLVSFYNNEISEKSEIFDDQFSVERPDGSNFTLKIRSTKLEDSAMYFCASRTGYTDTQYFGPGTRLTVL.

The chain is built from TRBV28 and TRBJ2-4, with D perhaps matching TRBD1 (6 bases). The V gene's germline CDR1 is MDHEN and CDR2 SYDVKM. Trimming shortened V by 9 bases and J by 4 bases, and 28 bases separated the two germline ends. The CDR3 is 18 amino acids. Written as DNA, the CDR3 is TGTGCCAGAAATTCCCCCTCAGGGGCGCAAATGTCTAAAAACATTCAGTACTTC. As protein: CARNSPSGAQMSKNIQYF.

This clonotype was detected a few times. This chain uses TRBV14 with TRBJ2-5; 11 bases are shared with TRBD2. This CDR3 region has 18 residues. The ends lost 0 bases at V and 4 bases at J; junction bases unmatched: 10. Looked up from germline, CDR1 is SGHDN and CDR2 is FVKESK. CDR3: CASSQDLGSGRAGETQYF. CDR3 in DNA: TGTGCCAGCAGCCAAGATCTTGGTAGCGGGAGGGCCGGAGAGACCCAGTACTTC.

In this sample, this clonotype turned up many times. The J gene is TRBJ2-7, the V gene TRBV12-3 or TRBV12-4; D possibly corresponds to TRBD1 (6 bases). The CDR3 is 15 residues long. Trimming removed 6 bases from V and 2 bases from J, with 17 bases in between. The CDR3: CASSFIGQMAYEQYF. DNA of the CDR3: TGTGCCAGCAGCTTTATCGGACAGATGGCCTACGAGCAGTACTTC.

This clonotype was seen ten or more times. J is TRBJ1-2 and V is TRBV25-1; D remains unclear. In germline, CDR1 is MGHDK, CDR2 SYGVNS. The V gene lost 1 base and the J gene lost 1 base, with 10 bases spanning the gap. CDR3 length equals 15 residues. The CDR3 spells CASSEFGRNNYGYTF. CDR3 nucleotides: TGTGCCAGCAGTGAATTTGGGCGGAATAACTATGGCTACACCTTC.

This clonotype was detected many times. The chain employs TRBV28 and TRBJ2-7; either TRBD1 or TRBD2 may supply D (5 bases each). V lost 4 bases and J 0 bases, leaving 13 bases between the germline ends. The CDR3 runs to 15 residues. Germline values: CDR1 MDHEN, CDR2 SYDVKM. The CDR3 reads CASSSGTAYSYEQYF. CDR3 sequence (DNA): TGTGCCAGCAGTTCTGGGACGGCTTACTCCTACGAGCAGTACTTC.

This clonotype was seen ten or more times. The chain carries TRBV20-1 and TRBJ1-3; D is unclear. This CDR3 spans 11 amino acids. Germline values: CDR1 DFQATT, CDR2 SNEGSKA (reference sequence). V was trimmed by 2 bases and J by 4 bases, leaving 3 bases between them. CDR3 loop: CSARSGNTIYF. The CDR3 region has the DNA TGCAGTGCTAGAAGCGGAAACACCATATATTTT.

V is TRBV20-1 and J is TRBJ2-3; 7 bases match TRBD2. The CDR3 spans 19 residues. CDR1 DFQATT and CDR2 SNEGSKA come from the germline V gene (reference sequence). J gave up 2 bases and V 3 bases, and 20 bases lay outside the gene matches. The chain's CDR3 is CSASRLAPTASGYTDTQYF. In nucleotides, the CDR3 is TGCAGTGCTAGCCGTCTAGCCCCGACGGCTAGCGGATACACAGATACGCAGTATTTT.

This clonotype was observed at least ten times. The chain joins TRBV5-1 to TRBJ2-2; TRBD1 agrees at 12 bases. From germline, CDR1 is SGHRS and CDR2 YFSETQ. This CDR3 region has 15 residues. Germline trimming cut 5 bases from V and 8 bases from J; bases unmatched to any gene: 7. The CDR3, as DNA: TGCGCCAGCAGACGTGGGACAGGGGGCGAAGGGGAGCTGTTTTTT. Its protein product is CASRRGTGGEGELFF.

This clonotype appeared many times. This rearrangement joins TRBV5-1 to TRBJ2-7, with D uncertain. The CDR3 length is 15 residues. CDR1 and CDR2 (germline): SGHRS, YFSETQ. The V gene lost 0 bases and the J gene lost 3 bases, with 13 bases spanning the gap. CDR3 amino acids: CASSLGQPGFYEQYF. CDR3 sequence (DNA): TGCGCCAGCAGCTTGGGCCAACCGGGCTTCTACGAGCAGTACTTC. Full variable domain (missing parts from reference TRBV5-1 and TRBJ2-7): KAGVTQTPRYLIKTRGQQVTLSCSPISGHRSVSWYQQTPGQGLQFLFEYFSETQRNKGNFPGRFSGRQFSNSRSEMNVSTLELGDSALYLCASSLGQPGFYEQYFGPGTRLTVT.

This clonotype occurred many times. V usage is TRBV20-1 and J usage is TRBJ1-5, with 8 bases aligning to TRBD1. Germline V lookup: CDR1 DFQATT, CDR2 SNEGSKA (reference sequence). The junction had 8 bases not matched to a gene; V was cut back by 1 base and J by 0 bases. This CDR3 contains 17 residues. In nucleotides, the CDR3 is TGCAGTGCTAGAGGACAGGGGTGGCGGGATAGCAATCAGCCCCAGCATTTT. It yields the protein CSARGQGWRDSNQPQHF.

This clonotype occurred many times. This chain connects TRBV20-1 to TRBJ2-6; 7 bases map to TRBD1. This CDR3 is built from 17 residues. V lost 3 bases, J lost 0 bases, and 8 bases stayed unmatched. Germline CDR1 is DFQATT and CDR2 is SNEGSKA (reference sequence). The CDR3 DNA follows: TGCAGTGCTAGGCCGACAGGGACGTTCTCTGGGGCCAACGTCCTGACTTTC. Translated, it gives CSARPTGTFSGANVLTF.

This clonotype was seen repeatedly, ten times or more. The gene calls are TRBV7-2 and TRBJ2-1; tentative D call: TRBD2 (6 bases). The CDR3 is 17 amino acids. The V and J ends lost 1 base and 2 bases respectively, with 15 bases between them. Per germline, CDR1 SGHTA and CDR2 FQGNSA. This CDR3 is CASSLGPGGVTYNEQFF. CDR3 DNA sequence: TGTGCCAGCAGCTTAGGACCCGGGGGAGTAACCTACAATGAGCAGTTCTTC.

The sample holds many counts of this clonotype. The CDR3 here is CASSFDGDNEQFF. CDR3 sequence (DNA): TGTGCCAGCAGCTTCGACGGAGACAATGAGCAGTTCTTC. The J gene is TRBJ2-1, the V gene TRBV11-2, with D hard to call. In germline, CDR1 is SGHAT, CDR2 FQNNGV. The CDR3 contains 13 residues. Trimming took off 3 bases at V and 5 bases at J, with 8 bases between the two ends.

The chain couples TRBV29-1 to TRBJ2-1; D perhaps matches TRBD2 (5 bases). The CDR3 loop spans 11 amino acids. With 5 bases removed from V and 7 bases from J, the gap between germline ends came to 9 bases. Germline loops: CDR1 SQVTM, CDR2 ANQGSEA. The DNA for the CDR3 is TGCAGCGTTAGGACTGCTAATGAGCAGTTCTTC. This gives the protein CSVRTANEQFF.

This sequence joins TRBV2 and TRBJ2-1, with D possibly matching TRBD2 (7 bases). V was cut by 1 base and J by 9 bases, with 10 bases left in between. The CDR3 spans 13 residues. CDR1 SNHLY and CDR2 FYNNEI come from the germline V gene. As DNA, the CDR3 is TGTGCCAGCAGTGAAGTGGGAGGGGGTGAGCAGTTCTTC. This gives the protein CASSEVGGGEQFF.

This clonotype occurred many times. This chain joins TRBV12-3 or TRBV12-4 and TRBJ1-1; D gene uncertain. CDR3 size: 13 residues. V was trimmed by 2 bases and J by 11 bases, leaving 15 bases between them. CDR3 sequence reads: CASSLHRGFGAFF. For the CDR3, the DNA is TGTGCCAGCAGTTTACATCGGGGATTCGGTGCTTTCTTT.

This clonotype was recorded a few times. This chain links TRBV7-2 with TRBJ2-7; 7 positions match TRBD2. This CDR3 is 14 amino acids long. Trimming at V came to 5 bases and at J to 0 bases, leaving 4 bases not matched to a gene. Germline V gene sequence: CDR1 SGHTA, CDR2 FQGNSA. The CDR3 sequence is CASSRDYTSYEQYF. For the CDR3, the DNA is TGTGCCAGCAGCCGGGACTACACCTCCTACGAGCAGTACTTC.

Only a few counts were recorded for this clonotype. The CDR3 DNA reads as TGTGCCAGCAACGGTTTGTTCTTC. Its translation is CASNGLFF. This chain joins TRBV7-3 and TRBJ2-1; the D is unclear. The CDR3 covers 8 residues. In germline, CDR1 is SGHTA, CDR2 FQGTGA. V dropped 7 bases and J dropped 15 bases, with 7 bases sitting between them.

Many counts were recorded for this clonotype. The V gene is TRBV12-3 or TRBV12-4, the J gene TRBJ2-7, with 8 positions matching TRBD1. The J segment lost 0 bases and the V segment lost 3 bases, leaving 4 bases of the junction unmatched. The CDR3 covers 15 residues. CDR3 bases: TGTGCCAGCAGTTTTACAGGGGGGAACTCCTACGAGCAGTACTTC. It specifies CASSFTGGNSYEQYF.